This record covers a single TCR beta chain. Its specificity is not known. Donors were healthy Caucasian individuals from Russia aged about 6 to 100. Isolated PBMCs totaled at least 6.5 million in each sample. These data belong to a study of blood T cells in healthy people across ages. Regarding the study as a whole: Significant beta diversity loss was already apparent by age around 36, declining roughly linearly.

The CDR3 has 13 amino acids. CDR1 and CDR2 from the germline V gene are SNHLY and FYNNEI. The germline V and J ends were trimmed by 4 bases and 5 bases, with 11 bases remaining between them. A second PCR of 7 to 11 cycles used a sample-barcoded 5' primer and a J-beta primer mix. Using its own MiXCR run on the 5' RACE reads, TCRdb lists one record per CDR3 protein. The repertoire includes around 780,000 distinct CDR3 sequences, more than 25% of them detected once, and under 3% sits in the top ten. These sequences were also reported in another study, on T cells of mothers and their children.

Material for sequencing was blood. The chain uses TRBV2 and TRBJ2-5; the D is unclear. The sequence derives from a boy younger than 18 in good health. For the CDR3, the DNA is TGTGCCAGCAGTGCGGCAGGTGGTGAGACCCAGTACTTC. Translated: CASSAAGGETQYF.